The source of this TCR beta chain is a study of blood T cell repertoires in COVID-19. Assay: immunoSEQ multiplex PCR; the TCRdb copy retains only in-frame clones and omits some. Of 130,000 to 150,000 clones listed, over 75% were seen once; the top ten hold approximately 1.5%. The CDR3 runs 16 residues. With 6 bases clipped from V and 1 base from J, the junction kept 8 bases outside the gene matches. Germline V gene sequence: CDR1 LGHNT, CDR2 FRNRAP. This clone has only a few counts. Material for sequencing was peripheral blood. This sequence joins TRBV12-5 and TRBJ2-7; 11 bases match TRBD2. The source is a woman between 45 and 60 years old with acute or convalescent COVID-19. This chain's CDR3 is CASGPNSGRVSYEQYF. Written as DNA, the CDR3 is TGTGCTAGTGGCCCCAATAGCGGGAGGGTATCCTACGAGCAGTACTTC.